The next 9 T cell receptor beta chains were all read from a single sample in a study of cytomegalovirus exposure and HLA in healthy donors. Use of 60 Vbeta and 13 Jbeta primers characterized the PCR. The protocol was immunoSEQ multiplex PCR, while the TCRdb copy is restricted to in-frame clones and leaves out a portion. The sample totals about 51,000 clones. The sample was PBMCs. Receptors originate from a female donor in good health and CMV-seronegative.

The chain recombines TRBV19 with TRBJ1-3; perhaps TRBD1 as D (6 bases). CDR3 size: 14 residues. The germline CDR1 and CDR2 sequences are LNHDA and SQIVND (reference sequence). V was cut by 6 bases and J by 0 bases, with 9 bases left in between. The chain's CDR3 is CASRTGSSGNTIYF. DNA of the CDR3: TGTGCCAGTAGGACAGGTTCCTCTGGAAACACCATATATTTT.

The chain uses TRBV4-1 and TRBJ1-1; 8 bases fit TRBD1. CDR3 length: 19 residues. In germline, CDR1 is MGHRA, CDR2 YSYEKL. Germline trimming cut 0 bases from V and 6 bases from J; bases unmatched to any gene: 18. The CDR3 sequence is CASSQDPGQGAHVSAEAFF. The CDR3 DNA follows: TGCGCCAGCAGCCAAGATCCTGGGCAGGGGGCTCATGTTTCGGCTGAAGCTTTCTTT.

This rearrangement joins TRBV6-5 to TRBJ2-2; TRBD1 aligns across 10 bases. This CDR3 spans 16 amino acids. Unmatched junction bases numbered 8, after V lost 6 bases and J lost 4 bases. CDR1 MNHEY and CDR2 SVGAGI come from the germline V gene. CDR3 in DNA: TGTGCCAGCAGGTACGACAGGGGGCACGGCACCGGGGAGCTGTTTTTT. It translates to CASRYDRGHGTGELFF.

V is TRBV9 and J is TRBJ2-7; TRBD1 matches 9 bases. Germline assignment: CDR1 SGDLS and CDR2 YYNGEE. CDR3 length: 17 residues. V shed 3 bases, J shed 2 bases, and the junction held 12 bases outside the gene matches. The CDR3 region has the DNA TGTGCCAGCAGCGGGGGACAGGGTATTGGAAAGACCTACGAGCAGTACTTC. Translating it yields CASSGGQGIGKTYEQYF.

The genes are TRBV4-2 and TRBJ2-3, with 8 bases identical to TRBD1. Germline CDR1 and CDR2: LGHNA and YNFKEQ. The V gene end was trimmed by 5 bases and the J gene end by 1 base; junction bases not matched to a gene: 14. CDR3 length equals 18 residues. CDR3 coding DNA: TGTGCCAGCAGCAGGACCCCGACAGGGGCCGCACGCACAGATACGCAGTATTTT. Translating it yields CASSRTPTGAARTDTQYF.

The CDR3 protein is CAWTRNPGQGNEQYF. The CDR3 bases are TGTGCCTGGACTAGGAACCCGGGACAGGGGAACGAGCAGTACTTC. The chain is built from TRBV30 and TRBJ2-7; 10 positions agree with TRBD1. Germline CDR1 and CDR2: GTSNPN and SVGIG (reference sequence). With V trimmed by 4 bases and J by 5 bases, 11 bases remained unmatched. The CDR3 covers 15 residues.

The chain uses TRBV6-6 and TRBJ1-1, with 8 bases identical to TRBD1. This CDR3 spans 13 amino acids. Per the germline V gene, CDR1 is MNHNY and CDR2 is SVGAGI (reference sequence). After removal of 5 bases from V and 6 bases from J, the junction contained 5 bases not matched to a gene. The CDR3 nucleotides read TGTGCCAGCAGTCCAGGGGGCTGGTCTGAAGCTTTCTTT. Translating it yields CASSPGGWSEAFF.

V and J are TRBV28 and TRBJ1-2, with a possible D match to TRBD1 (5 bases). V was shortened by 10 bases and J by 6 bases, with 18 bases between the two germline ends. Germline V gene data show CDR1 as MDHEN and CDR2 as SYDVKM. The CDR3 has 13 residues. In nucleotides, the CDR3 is TGTGCCACCAGCTACCGGGACTTTGATGGCTACACCTTC. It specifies CATSYRDFDGYTF.

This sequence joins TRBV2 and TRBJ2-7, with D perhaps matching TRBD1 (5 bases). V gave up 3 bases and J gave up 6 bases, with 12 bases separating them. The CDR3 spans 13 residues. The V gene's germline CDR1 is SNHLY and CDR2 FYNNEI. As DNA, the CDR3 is TGTGCCAGCAGTGATAGCAGGGTCAGCGAGCAGTACTTC. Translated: CASSDSRVSEQYF.